This TCR beta chain comes out of a study of T cell changes during pregnancy in multiple sclerosis. Sequencing used immunoSEQ multiplex PCR; TCRdb keeps in-frame clones, though not all of them. The sample has roughly 79,000 clones; just over 90% are singletons. Here the sequenced sample was peripheral blood, taken in the second trimester of pregnancy. The sequence was collected from a female donor in good health, enrolled as a control in a pregnancy study.

The chain's CDR3 is CASSLATGRSTEAFF. The CDR3 nucleotides read TGCGCCAGCAGCTTGGCCACAGGAAGGAGCACTGAAGCTTTCTTT. This chain uses TRBV5-1 with TRBJ1-1, with TRBD1 as a possible D gene (5 bases). The germline V and J ends were trimmed by 0 bases and 4 bases, with 13 bases remaining between them. The CDR3 has 15 amino acids. CDR1 is SGHRS, CDR2 YFSETQ, per germline. Combining the CDR3 with reference TRBV5-1 and TRBJ1-1 gives the whole variable domain KAGVTQTPRYLIKTRGQQVTLSCSPISGHRSVSWYQQTPGQGLQFLFEYFSETQRNKGNFPGRFSGRQFSNSRSEMNVSTLELGDSALYLCASSLATGRSTEAFFGQGTRLTVV.